A selection of T cell receptor beta chains follows, all from one sample in a study of regulatory T cells in long-lasting Graves disease. TCRdb called the multiplex PCR reads again in MiXCR, with one record for every CDR3 protein. The table includes hundreds of thousands of distinct CDR3 sequences, 20% to 25% detected once. This material consisted of peripheral blood mononuclear cells (PBMCs), taken when the disease was refractory, from a patient treated with antithyroid drugs. These receptors were taken from a female donor with Graves disease. The CDR3 runs from the conserved cysteine through the conserved F or W. D genes are given only for firm matches. Clone size appears in some rows only: once, few, many, or a class for an expanded clone.

abundance,j_gene,v_gene,d_gene,CDR3aa,CDR3nt
.,TRBJ1-1,TRBV6-1,.,CASRRPPGDTEAFF,TGTGCCAGCAGACGACCTCCAGGGGACACTGAAGCTTTCTTT
.,TRBJ2-7,TRBV6-2/TRBV6-3,.,CASHTTPSFYEQYF,TGTGCCAGCCATACTACCCCATCGTTTTACGAGCAGTACTTC
many,TRBJ1-2,TRBV27,.,CASAPNYGYTF,TGTGCCAGCGCCCCCAACTATGGCTACACCTTC
.,TRBJ2-6,TRBV6-5,TRBD1,CASSYWGLQGQRPASGANVLTF,TGTGCCAGCAGTTACTGGGGTTTACAGGGACAGCGCCCAGCCTCTGGGGCCAACGTCCTGACTTTC
many,TRBJ2-7,TRBV24-1,TRBD2,CATKPAGGDEQYF,TGTGCCACCAAGCCAGCGGGAGGGGACGAGCAGTACTTC
.,TRBJ2-5,TRBV4-1,.,CASSHGRARETQYF,TGCGCCAGCAGCCATGGCAGGGCCCGAGAGACCCAGTACTTC
.,TRBJ1-3,TRBV7-8,.,CASSLVGRTVGNTIYF,TGTGCCAGCAGCTTAGTAGGAAGGACGGTTGGAAACACCATATATTTT
many,TRBJ2-5,TRBV2,TRBD2,CASSEGFREAGDQETQYF,TGTGCCAGCAGTGAGGGGTTTCGTGAAGCGGGAGACCAAGAGACCCAGTACTTC
many,TRBJ1-1,TRBV27,TRBD1,CASSPTPDRVGAEAFF,TGTGCCAGCAGCCCTACCCCCGACAGGGTGGGCGCTGAAGCTTTCTTT
.,TRBJ1-2,TRBV18,TRBD1,CASSPLTGGVGNYGYTF,TGTGCCAGCTCACCGCTTACAGGGGGCGTAGGGAACTATGGCTACACCTTC
.,TRBJ1-5,TRBV7-9,.,CASSLEVGGRDQPQHF,TGTGCCAGCAGCTTAGAGGTGGGCGGTAGGGATCAGCCCCAGCATTTT
few,TRBJ2-7,TRBV5-1,.,CASSPTGSTYEQYF,TGCGCCAGCAGCCCGACAGGTTCCACCTACGAGCAGTACTTC
.,TRBJ2-7,TRBV7-9,.,CASSRKISGPNTYEQYF,TGTGCCAGCAGCCGAAAGATTTCGGGACCAAATACCTACGAGCAGTACTTC
few,TRBJ2-7,TRBV20-1,.,CSARVPLQGWGVYEQYF,TGCAGTGCTAGAGTACCCTTACAGGGATGGGGGGTCTACGAGCAGTACTTC
.,TRBJ2-3,TRBV20-1,.,CSAQRLDYTDTQYF,TGCAGTGCGCAAAGACTAGACTACACAGATACGCAGTATTTT
few,TRBJ1-5,TRBV5-6,.,CASSLGGSRSQPQHF,TGTGCCAGCAGCTTGGGTGGCAGCAGGAGCCAGCCCCAGCATTTT
.,TRBJ2-2,TRBV12-3/TRBV12-4,TRBD1,CASSLNLRQGGGTGELFF,TGTGCCAGCAGTTTAAATTTGCGACAGGGGGGAGGCACCGGGGAGCTGTTTTTT
many,TRBJ2-7,TRBV20-1,.,CSARDPLGLKTGFSYEQYF,TGCAGTGCTAGAGATCCTCTTGGGCTGAAAACAGGGTTCTCCTACGAGCAGTACTTC
few,TRBJ2-2,TRBV5-1,TRBD2,CASSHGGGLDTGELFF,TGCGCCAGCAGCCACGGGGGGGGCCTGGACACCGGGGAGCTGTTTTTT
many,TRBJ1-4,TRBV28,.,CASSRGPIANEKLFF,TGTGCCAGCTCCCGGGGGCCCATAGCTAATGAAAAACTGTTTTTT
many,TRBJ2-5,TRBV7-8,TRBD1,CASSPLDRGETQYF,TGTGCCAGCAGCCCGCTAGACAGGGGGGAGACCCAGTACTTC
many,TRBJ1-2,TRBV13,.,CASSAQTASNYGYTF,TGTGCCAGCAGCGCACAGACAGCGTCCAACTATGGCTACACCTTC
many,TRBJ2-7,TRBV7-2,.,CASSFAFVKFHEQYF,TGTGCCAGCAGCTTCGCGTTTGTAAAGTTCCACGAGCAGTACTTC
few,TRBJ2-6,TRBV20-1,.,CSAREGANVLTF,TGCAGTGCTAGAGAGGGGGCCAACGTCCTGACTTTC
.,TRBJ1-5,TRBV27,.,CASSLNRESNQPQHF,TGTGCCAGCAGTTTGAACAGGGAAAGCAATCAGCCCCAGCATTTT
.,TRBJ1-2,TRBV3-1,.,CASSQELGASNYGYTF,TGTGCCAGCAGCCAAGAGCTTGGTGCTAGTAACTATGGCTACACCTTC
.,TRBJ2-6,TRBV7-9,.,CASSLVGRDFSSGANVLTF,TGTGCCAGCAGCTTAGTTGGGAGAGACTTCAGCTCTGGGGCCAACGTCCTGACTTTC
many,TRBJ2-5,TRBV28,.,CASSSNKFDSQETQYF,TGTGCCAGCAGTTCCAATAAATTTGACAGTCAAGAGACCCAGTACTTC
.,TRBJ2-7,TRBV29-1,.,CSGGGPFDGEQYF,TGCAGCGGGGGGGGCCCGTTCGACGGCGAGCAGTACTTC
many,TRBJ2-7,TRBV2,.,CASGGAGPTYEQYF,TGTGCCAGCGGGGGGGCAGGGCCTACCTACGAGCAGTACTTC
many,TRBJ2-7,TRBV28,TRBD1,CASRKTGGGDEQYF,TGTGCCAGCAGAAAGACAGGGGGGGGGGACGAGCAGTACTTC
.,TRBJ1-5,TRBV19,.,CATSTRPLIMAQHF,TGTGCCACCTCGACTAGGCCTTTAATCATGGCCCAGCATTTT
.,TRBJ2-1,TRBV11-2,TRBD2,CASSRGTSGGAFRNEQFF,TGTGCCAGCAGCCGAGGAACTAGCGGGGGGGCCTTCCGCAACGAGCAGTTCTTC
few,TRBJ1-5,TRBV11-2,.,CASSSRGGHSNQPQHF,TGTGCCAGCAGCTCTCGAGGGGGTCATAGCAATCAGCCCCAGCATTTT
.,TRBJ2-7,TRBV20-1,.,CSARVFQDREQYF,TGCAGTGCTAGAGTGTTCCAAGATCGGGAGCAGTACTTC
.,TRBJ1-1,TRBV6-9,.,CASSYRGTTEAFF,TGTGCCAGCAGTTATCGGGGGACCACTGAAGCTTTCTTT